This entry lists 13 T cell receptor beta chains sequenced from one sample in a study of blood T cell repertoires in COVID-19. Clones were sequenced by immunoSEQ multiplex PCR, and TCRdb holds only the in-frame ones, with some missing. This table holds under 15,000 clones, around 82% found once. The sequenced material came from peripheral blood. These receptors all stem from a human donor in a cohort sampled during active COVID-19.

This rearrangement joins TRBV2 to TRBJ1-2, with unresolved D. Trimming shortened V by 6 bases and J by 0 bases, and 8 bases separated the two germline ends. CDR3 length: 13 residues. The germline CDR1 and CDR2 sequences are SNHLY and FYNNEI. CDR3: CASRRDTNYGYTF. CDR3 DNA sequence: TGTGCCAGCAGGAGAGATACTAACTATGGCTACACCTTC.

The chain has TRBV11-2 and TRBJ1-5; 8 bases are a match to TRBD1. Germline V CDR1 and CDR2: SGHAT, FQNNGV. The CDR3 has 14 amino acids. Trimming cost V 0 bases and J 9 bases; bases outside gene matches: 4. CDR3 in amino acids: CASSLEDRVSPQHF. As DNA, the CDR3 is TGTGCCAGCAGCTTAGAGGACAGGGTTTCGCCCCAGCATTTT.

V is TRBV5-1 and J is TRBJ2-3; D unresolved. With 2 bases removed from V and 4 bases from J, the gap between germline ends came to 8 bases. This CDR3 comprises 13 residues. From germline, CDR1 is SGHRS and CDR2 YFSETQ. The CDR3 nucleotides read TGCGCCAGCAGCTTTGAGAGCGCAGATACGCAGTATTTT. Translated, it gives CASSFESADTQYF.

The chain is built from TRBV4-2 and TRBJ1-2; D is perhaps TRBD1 (6 bases). V gave up 0 bases and J gave up 4 bases, with 9 bases separating them. The germline V gene encodes CDR1 LGHNA and CDR2 YNFKEQ. This CDR3 contains 14 residues. CDR3 DNA sequence: TGTGCCAGCAGCCAAGATCAGGGGCCCTATGGCTACACCTTC. Translating it yields CASSQDQGPYGYTF.

The chain has TRBV5-1 and TRBJ1-2; the D is unclear. The germline CDR1 and CDR2 sequences are SGHRS and YFSETQ. Deletions cut 1 base from V and 2 bases from J, with 6 bases between. CDR3 length: 13 amino acids. CDR3 coding DNA: TGCGCCAGCAGCTTGACAGAAAACTATGGCTACACCTTC. It translates to CASSLTENYGYTF.

The chain uses TRBV11-2 and TRBJ1-2; 7 nucleotides match TRBD1. Trimming took 3 bases from V and 8 from J; bases not matched to a gene: 9. This CDR3 is built from 14 residues. CDR1 and CDR2 (germline): SGHAT, FQNNGV. CDR3 amino acids: CASSFIQGVGGYTF. The CDR3 region has the DNA TGTGCCAGCAGCTTTATCCAGGGGGTGGGCGGCTACACCTTC.

This clone was recorded only once. The chain links TRBV5-6 to TRBJ2-7; TRBD2 matches 7 bases. Germline lookup yields CDR1 SGHDT and CDR2 YYEEEE. The CDR3 covers 15 residues. Trimming removed 2 bases from V and 2 bases from J; junction bases left unmatched: 7. The CDR3 DNA sequence: TGTGCCAGCAGCTTAGAGCGGGGCTACACCTACGAGCAGTACTTC. This sequence encodes CASSLERGYTYEQYF.

The chain has TRBV7-6 and TRBJ2-7; 7 nucleotides align to TRBD1. Germline CDR1 reads SGHVS; CDR2 reads FNYEAQ. CDR3 length equals 15 residues. The V gene end was trimmed by 0 bases and the J gene end by 4 bases; junction bases not matched to a gene: 6. The CDR3 DNA is TGTGCCAGCAGCTTAGCACCTCAGACAGGGTACGAGCAGTACTTC. As protein: CASSLAPQTGYEQYF.

V is TRBV19 and J is TRBJ2-2; 9 nucleotides agree with TRBD2. The CDR3 is 16 residues long. Germline trimming cut 5 bases from V and 5 bases from J; bases unmatched to any gene: 9. Germline V gene data show CDR1 as LNHDA and CDR2 as SQIVND (reference sequence). The CDR3 loop reads CASSPYRGGGTGELFF. The CDR3, as DNA: TGTGCCAGTAGTCCCTATCGCGGGGGGGGAACCGGGGAGCTGTTTTTT.

The J gene is TRBJ2-7, the V gene TRBV3-1 (or the pseudogene TRBV3-2), with TRBD1 matching 7 bases. Losses at the gene ends were 3 bases for V and 4 bases for J; bases not matched to a gene: 3. Germline V lookup: CDR1 LGHDT, CDR2 YNNKEL (reference sequence). CDR3 length: 13 amino acids. The chain's CDR3 is CASSHGQAYEQYF. CDR3 nucleotide sequence: TGTGCCAGCAGCCACGGACAGGCTTACGAGCAGTACTTC.

V usage is TRBV6-6 and J usage is TRBJ2-1; 7 positions agree with TRBD1. Germline loops: CDR1 MNHNY, CDR2 SVGAGI (reference sequence). CDR3 size: 16 residues. The V and J ends lost 4 bases and 2 bases, in that order; junction bases with no gene match: 8. CDR3 coding DNA: TGTGCCAGCAGTTTCCTCACAGGGGTTGCCTACAATGAGCAGTTCTTC. Encoded protein: CASSFLTGVAYNEQFF.

The chain has TRBV7-8 and TRBJ2-5, with D maybe TRBD1 (6 bases). Germline CDR1 is SGHVS and CDR2 is FQNEAQ. The CDR3 covers 14 residues. Trimming stripped 7 bases from V and 1 base from J, with 13 bases between. The CDR3 DNA follows: TGTGCCAGCAACCAACAGGGAATCCAAGAGACCCAGTACTTC. Its protein is CASNQQGIQETQYF. Full variable domain (remainder filled in from reference TRBV7-8 and TRBJ2-5): GAGVSQSPRYKVAKRGQDVALRCDPISGHVSLFWYQQALGQGPEFLTYFQNEAQLDKSGLPSDRFFAERPEGSVSTLKIQRTQQEDSAVYLCASNQQGIQETQYFGPGTRLLVL.

The CDR3 coding sequence is TGTGCCAGCAGCGTAGTTGATAGTGGCAATGAGCAGTTCTTC. This codes for CASSVVDSGNEQFF. This chain joins TRBV9 and TRBJ2-1, with D uncertain. Germline CDR1 and CDR2: SGDLS and YYNGEE. The CDR3 loop spans 14 amino acids. V lost 0 bases to trimming and J lost 6 bases, with 10 bases between them.